The present TCR beta chain was sequenced within a study of shared clonotypes between healthy human individuals. Study-level findings and limits: Across subsets, estimated richness was generally greater for naive than for memory populations.

Measured with immunoSEQ multiplex PCR; TCRdb has only the in-frame clones, and not every one. The sample lists over 2 million clones, approximately 90% occurring once. This clone appeared a single time. Its matching antigen is unknown. This TCR came from a young man in good health. Some clones in this sample may be carry-over from other donors' samples. Sequencing used naive CD4+ T cells from PBMCs. The subset here: CD45RA+ positively selected.

CDR3 loop: CASSYFSGSPTDTQYF. CDR3 sequence (DNA): TGTGCCAGCAGTTACTTTAGCGGGAGTCCCACAGATACGCAGTATTTT. The chain is built from TRBV6-5 and TRBJ2-3; 9 bases match TRBD2. Germline CDR1 and CDR2: MNHEY and SVGAGI. The CDR3 is 16 residues long. V lost 1 base and J lost 2; bases outside the gene matches: 4.